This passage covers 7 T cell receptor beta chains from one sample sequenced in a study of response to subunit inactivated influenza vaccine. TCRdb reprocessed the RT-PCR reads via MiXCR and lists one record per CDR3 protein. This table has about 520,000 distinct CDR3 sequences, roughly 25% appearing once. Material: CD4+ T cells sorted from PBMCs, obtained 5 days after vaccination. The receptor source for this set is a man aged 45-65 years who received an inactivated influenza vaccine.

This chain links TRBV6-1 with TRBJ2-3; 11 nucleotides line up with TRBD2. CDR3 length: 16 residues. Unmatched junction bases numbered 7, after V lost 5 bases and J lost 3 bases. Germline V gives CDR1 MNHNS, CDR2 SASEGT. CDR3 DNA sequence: TGTGCCAGCAGTCGCCCGGGGACTAGCGGAACAGATACGCAGTATTTT. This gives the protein CASSRPGTSGTDTQYF.

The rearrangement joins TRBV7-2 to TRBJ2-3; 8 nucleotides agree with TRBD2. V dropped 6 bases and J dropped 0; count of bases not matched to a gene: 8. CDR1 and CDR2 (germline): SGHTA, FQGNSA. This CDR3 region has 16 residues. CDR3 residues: CASSRGGGTSTDTQYF. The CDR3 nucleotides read TGTGCCAGCAGTCGAGGCGGGGGGACGAGCACAGATACGCAGTATTTT.

This CDR3 reads CASSGTGQDNEQYF. In nucleotides, the CDR3 is TGCGCCAGCAGCGGGACAGGTCAAGATAATGAGCAGTACTTC. The chain couples TRBV5-1 to TRBJ2-7; 8 nucleotides match TRBD1. Germline-derived CDR1 and CDR2 are SGHRS and YFSETQ. The length of the CDR3 is 14 residues. The V and J ends lost 4 bases and 7 bases, in that order; junction bases with no gene match: 10.

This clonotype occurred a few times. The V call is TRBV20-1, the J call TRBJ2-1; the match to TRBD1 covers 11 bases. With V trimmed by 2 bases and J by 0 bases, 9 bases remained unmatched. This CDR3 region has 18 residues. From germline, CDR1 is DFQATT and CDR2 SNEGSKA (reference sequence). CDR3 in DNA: TGCAGTGCTAGATGGACAGGGGGCTTTCTACGCTCCTACAATGAGCAGTTCTTC. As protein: CSARWTGGFLRSYNEQFF.

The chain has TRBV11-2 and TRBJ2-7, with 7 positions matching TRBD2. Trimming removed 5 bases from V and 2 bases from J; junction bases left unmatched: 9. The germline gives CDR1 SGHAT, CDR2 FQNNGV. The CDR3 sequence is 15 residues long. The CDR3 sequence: CASSPLGLGAYEQYF. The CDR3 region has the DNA TGTGCCAGCAGCCCGCTTGGACTAGGAGCCTACGAGCAGTACTTC.

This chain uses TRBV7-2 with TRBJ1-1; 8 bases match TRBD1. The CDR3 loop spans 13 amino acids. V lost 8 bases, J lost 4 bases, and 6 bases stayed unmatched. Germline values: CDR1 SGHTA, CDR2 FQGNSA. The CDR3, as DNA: TGTGCCAGCTCGACAGGGGTAACCACTGAAGCTTTCTTT. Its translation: CASSTGVTTEAFF.

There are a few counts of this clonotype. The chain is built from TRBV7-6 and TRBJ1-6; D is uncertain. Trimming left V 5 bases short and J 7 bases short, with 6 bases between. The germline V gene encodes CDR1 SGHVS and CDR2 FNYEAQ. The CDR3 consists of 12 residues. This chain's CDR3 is CASSRENSPLHF. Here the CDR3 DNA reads TGTGCCAGCAGCCGAGAGAATTCACCCCTCCACTTT.